Sequencing of this TCR beta chain was carried out in a study of OX40 agonist ivuxolimab in advanced cancers. For the study at large: Patients achieving partial responses numbered three: one hepatocellular carcinoma case and two cutaneous melanoma cases.

This CDR3 is 15 amino acids long. Germline loops: CDR1 MNHNS, CDR2 SASEGT. Trimming took 8 bases from V and 3 from J; bases not matched to a gene: 9. TCRdb's table, derived via immunoSEQ multiplex PCR, lists solely in-frame clones and lacks some. This table has approximately 120,000 clones, approximately 90% appearing once. The sequencing used CD4+ or CD8+ T cells sorted from blood, collected in a trial of the OX40 agonist ivuxolimab. V usage is TRBV6-1 and J usage is TRBJ2-7; 11 bases are shared with TRBD2. The sequence was collected from an adult with an advanced solid tumor such as melanoma, head and neck, liver or kidney cancer. In nucleotides, the CDR3 is TGTGCCAGCGGGGTACTAGCGGGAGCCTTCTACGAGCAGTACTTC. Its protein product is CASGVLAGAFYEQYF.